The 7 T cell receptor beta chains presented below share a single source sample, sequenced in a study of CD4 T cells in relation to SARS-CoV-2 and coronaviruses. These TCRs are of unknown antigen specificity. Generated by immunoSEQ multiplex PCR, the TCRdb table keeps only in-frame clones and is missing some. The data show 20,000 to 30,000 clones, about 76% seen once. The unexposed donors gave CD4+ T cells in about 2011-2019, prior to COVID-19. CD4+ T cells were isolated from the cells after 10 days of culture. The sequenced material came from CD4+ T cells from PBMCs, cultured in vitro. Receptors were obtained from a human donor in good health.

V usage is TRBV18 and J usage is TRBJ2-3; the match to TRBD1 covers 9 bases. This CDR3 spans 17 amino acids. Trimming at V came to 6 bases and at J to 6 bases, leaving 16 bases not matched to a gene. Germline V gene sequence: CDR1 KGHSH, CDR2 LQKENI. CDR3 sequence (DNA): TGTGCCAGCTCCCTCGAACAGGGGGCGCAGGCACCCGATACGCAGTATTTT. Protein sequence: CASSLEQGAQAPDTQYF.

The chain joins TRBV18 to TRBJ2-1; 13 bases agree with TRBD2. The J segment lost 0 bases and the V segment lost 0 bases, leaving 2 bases of the junction unmatched. Germline V gene data show CDR1 as KGHSH and CDR2 as LQKENI. This CDR3 spans 18 amino acids. In nucleotides, the CDR3 is TGTGCCAGCTCACCACCGACTAGCGGGGGGAGCTCCTACAATGAGCAGTTCTTC. This codes for CASSPPTSGGSSYNEQFF.

The V call is TRBV9, the J call TRBJ2-3; 8 positions match TRBD2. Trimming cost V 1 base and J 3 bases; bases outside gene matches: 13. In germline, CDR1 is SGDLS, CDR2 YYNGEE. The CDR3 runs 18 residues. The CDR3 DNA follows: TGTGCCAGCAGCGTAAGGCCCCGGGAGGGGCTAGCTACAGATACGCAGTATTTT. Encoded protein: CASSVRPREGLATDTQYF.

The rearrangement uses TRBV11-2 and TRBJ1-2, with 8 nucleotides matching TRBD1. J was trimmed by 0 bases and V by 5 bases; bases with no gene match: 5. Germline V gives CDR1 SGHAT, CDR2 FQNNGV. This CDR3 region has 15 residues. The CDR3 protein is CASSPQGAANYGYTF. For the CDR3, the DNA is TGTGCCAGCAGCCCTCAGGGGGCGGCTAACTATGGCTACACCTTC.

This chain joins TRBV7-9 and TRBJ2-1; D is perhaps TRBD1 or TRBD2 (6 bases each). The CDR3 loop spans 15 amino acids. V was clipped by 5 bases and J by 7 bases, with 18 bases between them. Germline V CDR1 and CDR2: SEHNR, FQNEAQ (reference sequence). CDR3 bases: TGTGCCAGCAGCCCACTGGGGGGCCGTGGGAATGAGCAGTTCTTC. Amino acids: CASSPLGGRGNEQFF.

The chain carries TRBV5-1 and TRBJ2-6; unclear D gene. CDR3 length: 17 amino acids. The germline V gene encodes CDR1 SGHRS and CDR2 YFSETQ. Trimming removed 0 bases at V and 1 base at J, with 11 bases between. The CDR3 here is CASSLGGIGSGANVLTF. CDR3 DNA sequence: TGCGCCAGCAGCTTGGGGGGTATTGGGTCTGGGGCCAACGTCCTGACTTTC.

The chain is built from TRBV30 and TRBJ1-6; 7 nucleotides align to TRBD1. CDR1 GTSNPN and CDR2 SVGIG come from the germline V gene (reference sequence). The CDR3 sequence is 15 residues long. With 5 bases clipped from V and 7 bases from J, the junction kept 11 bases outside the gene matches. CDR3 sequence: CAWCRQGRGNSPLHF. The CDR3 region has the DNA TGTGCCTGGTGCAGACAGGGAAGAGGAAATTCACCCCTCCACTTT.